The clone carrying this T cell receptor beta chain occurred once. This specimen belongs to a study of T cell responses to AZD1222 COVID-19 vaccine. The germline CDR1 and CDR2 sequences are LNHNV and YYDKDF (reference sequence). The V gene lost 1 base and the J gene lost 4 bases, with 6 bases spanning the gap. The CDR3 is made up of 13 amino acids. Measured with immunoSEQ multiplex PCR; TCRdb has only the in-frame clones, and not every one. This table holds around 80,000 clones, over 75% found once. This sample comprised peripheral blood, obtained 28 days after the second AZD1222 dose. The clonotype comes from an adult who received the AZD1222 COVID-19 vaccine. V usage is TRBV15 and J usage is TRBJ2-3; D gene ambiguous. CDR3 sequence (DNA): TGTGCCACCAGCAGAGCGCAGTCAGATACGCAGTATTTT. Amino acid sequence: CATSRAQSDTQYF.